The source of this T cell receptor beta chain is a study of cytomegalovirus exposure and HLA in healthy donors. In the study overall: Earlier results showed 90 million to 120 million unique TCR beta sequences derived from approximately 170 million T cells. Ancestry clustering placed 70% to 85% of about 400 genotyped donors in the Caucasian-associated cluster. Overall study findings and caveats: DRB1 had the most TCR associations and HLA-C the fewest, a later analysis found, with rates varying by HLA locus. A missense variant in DCLRE1C was later tied to TCR beta V- and J-gene trimming.

A note on this clone: Its antigen is undetermined.

The CDR3 contains 19 residues. Germline values: CDR1 MGHRA, CDR2 YSYEKL. The V gene end was trimmed by 10 bases and the J gene end by 1 base; junction bases not matched to a gene: 23. PCR primers comprised 60 Vbeta and 13 Jbeta primers. The assay was immunoSEQ multiplex PCR, and TCRdb's table has in-frame clones only and misses some. The data include around 65,000 clones; the top ten clones carry more than 15%. This receptor was obtained from a boy between 5 and 17 years old in good health and CMV-seronegative. Sequencing was done on a sample of PBMCs. J is TRBJ2-7 and V is TRBV4-1; 9 bases map to TRBD1. The CDR3 DNA is TGCGCCAACCGCCACCTCCCGGGACAGGGCGAAAAGAATTCCTACGAGCAGTACTTC. This encodes CANRHLPGQGEKNSYEQYF.